This T cell receptor (beta chain) emerged from a study of T-cell memory formation after mild COVID-19. Study in general: Among the donors, TCR clusters were largely specific to each donor. Study-level points and caveats: From day 15 to 85, contracting clones were balanced between CD4 and CD8, whereas later expanders leaned toward CD4+. CD4+ clones that contracted lay mainly in CM and EM; CD8+ ones lay in EMRA. The finding that pre-infection memory included some responding clones suggested that cross-reactive memory joined.

A single record per CDR3 protein comes from TCRdb applying MiXCR to the 5' RACE reads. The repertoire holds almost 350,000 distinct CDR3 sequences, with 20% as singletons. This clonotype occurred many times. Its target is not known. The sample consisted of PBMCs or a T cell subset sorted from them (not recorded which). The TCR originated in a young man who had mild COVID-19 (a few samples of this study predate the infection). Cell type and time point are not known.

The CDR3 region is CASAQGQRGETQYF. The CDR3 DNA sequence: TGTGCCAGCGCCCAGGGACAGAGGGGGGAGACCCAGTACTTC. The chain couples TRBV4-2 to TRBJ2-5, with 7 bases lining up with TRBD1. The V gene's germline CDR1 is LGHNA and CDR2 YNFKEQ. The CDR3 spans 14 residues. V dropped 8 bases and J dropped 5; count of bases not matched to a gene: 11.